The 16 T cell receptor beta chains presented below share a single source sample, sequenced in a study of CD8 T cells in ankylosing spondylitis listed by TCRdb under 2017. The paper as a whole reports these results and caveats: A TCR beta motif of 8 or 9 highly homologous amino acid variants appeared characteristic of blood from ankylosing spondylitis patients.

Antigens of these TCRs are unknown. The library was built by means of 5' RACE. Instrument on record: Illumina HiSeq 2500. The public reads were run again by TCRdb, first through fastp at Q25 and then through MiXCR, and only productive beta chains were kept. Entries that share a CDR3 protein sequence are merged under the most common genes and DNA. The sample has roughly 490,000 distinct CDR3 sequences on record, about 5% of them singletons. 3% to 4% of the sample is in the top ten clones. Input material: blood, either unsorted or a sorted T cell fraction (not recorded which). These receptors all stem from a male donor with ankylosing spondylitis.

This clonotype was seen many times. The chain has TRBV10-3 and TRBJ1-6; 7 bases fit TRBD1. CDR3 length equals 15 residues. Unmatched junction bases numbered 1, after V lost 5 bases and J lost 0 bases. CDR1 and CDR2 from the germline V gene are ENHRY and SYGVKD. The DNA of the CDR3 is TGTGCCATCAGTCCAGGGGGCTCCTATAATTCACCCCTCCACTTT. It codes for CAISPGGSYNSPLHF.

The chain links TRBV7-9 to TRBJ1-1; D is unclear. CDR3 length: 13 amino acids. Germline V gene sequence: CDR1 SEHNR, CDR2 FQNEAQ (reference sequence). V lost 2 bases and J 3 bases, leaving 7 bases between the germline ends. The CDR3 DNA reads as TGTGCCAGCAGCTTAACAATTTACACTGAAGCTTTCTTT. It specifies CASSLTIYTEAFF.

In its sample, this clonotype was seen a few times. The rearrangement joins TRBV28 to TRBJ2-3, with TRBD2 identical over 10 bases. The V segment lost 3 bases and the J segment 1 base; nucleotides outside the gene matches: 7. The CDR3 covers 17 residues. Germline V gene data show CDR1 as MDHEN and CDR2 as SYDVKM. CDR3 sequence: CASSFGLADLGTDTQYF. CDR3 DNA sequence: TGTGCCAGCAGTTTCGGACTAGCGGATCTAGGCACAGATACGCAGTATTTT.

This chain connects TRBV19 to TRBJ2-6; the D is unclear. The V end was cut by 1 base, the J end by 0 bases, with 4 bases between. CDR1 and CDR2 from the germline V gene are LNHDA and SQIVND (reference sequence). The CDR3 loop spans 15 amino acids. CDR3 amino acids: CASSIGISGANVLTF. The CDR3 DNA follows: TGTGCCAGTAGTATAGGAATCTCTGGGGCCAACGTCCTGACTTTC.

This clonotype was seen ten or more times. The rearrangement joins TRBV12-3 or TRBV12-4 to TRBJ1-1; D not certain. CDR3 length equals 14 residues. V was trimmed by 3 bases and J by 8 bases, leaving 16 bases between them. The CDR3 sequence: CASSLVERTHEAFF. Written as DNA, the CDR3 is TGTGCCAGCAGTTTGGTTGAACGGACTCACGAAGCTTTCTTT.

In its sample, this clonotype was seen many times. The chain is built from TRBV10-3 and TRBJ2-7; 12 nucleotides match TRBD2. With V trimmed by 6 bases and J by 7 bases, 4 bases remained unmatched. The V gene's germline CDR1 is ENHRY and CDR2 SYGVKD. This CDR3 region has 13 residues. DNA of the CDR3: TGTGCCATCAGCCTAGCGGGAGGGAGGGAGCAGTACTTC. Its protein is CAISLAGGREQYF.

Many counts were recorded for this clonotype. This chain's CDR3 is CSARGGPRDRNIQYF. CDR3 DNA: TGCAGTGCTAGGGGGGGGCCCCGGGATAGAAACATTCAGTACTTC. The chain joins TRBV20-1 to TRBJ2-4; tentative D call: TRBD2 (7 bases). The V end was cut by 3 bases, the J end by 6 bases, with 18 bases between. The CDR3 is 15 amino acids. CDR1 is DFQATT and CDR2 is SNEGSKA in the germline V gene (reference sequence).

This clonotype was seen ten or more times. This chain links TRBV24-1 with TRBJ2-2; D gene unclear. Trimming removed 6 bases from V and 3 bases from J, with 4 bases in between. This CDR3 spans 12 amino acids. Germline-derived CDR1 and CDR2 are KGHDR and SFDVKD. The CDR3 coding sequence is TGTGCCACCAGTTTATACACCGGGGAGCTGTTTTTT. The encoded protein is CATSLYTGELFF.

This clonotype has ten or more counts. The J gene is TRBJ2-5, the V gene TRBV4-3; D remains ambiguous. The germline CDR1 and CDR2 sequences are LGHNA and YSLEER. V was shortened by 0 bases and J by 1 base, with 6 bases between the two germline ends. The CDR3 spans 14 residues. This CDR3 reads CASSQDPFQETQYF. In DNA form, the CDR3 reads TGCGCCAGCAGCCAAGATCCTTTCCAAGAGACCCAGTACTTC.

This clonotype was seen ten or more times. The chain employs TRBV29-1 and TRBJ1-2; D is unresolved. Germline assignment: CDR1 SQVTM and CDR2 ANQGSEA. With 0 bases removed from V and 7 bases from J, the gap between germline ends came to 12 bases. The CDR3 contains 13 residues. In DNA form, the CDR3 reads TGCAGCGTTGAAGATTGGAGTAGACCTGGCTACACCTTC. It encodes CSVEDWSRPGYTF.

This clonotype was picked up many times. CDR3 sequence reads: CATSDAGGNTEAFF. The CDR3 DNA reads TGTGCCACCAGTGATGCGGGGGGGAACACTGAAGCTTTCTTT. This chain links TRBV24-1 with TRBJ1-1; perhaps TRBD1 as D (5 bases). The CDR3 contains 14 residues. Germline CDR1 is KGHDR and CDR2 is SFDVKD. Trimming cost V 3 bases and J 1 base, with 8 bases left between them.

This clonotype was seen repeatedly, ten times or more. The chain combines TRBV4-3 with TRBJ2-3; D possibly corresponds to TRBD2 (6 bases). CDR1 and CDR2 from the germline V gene are LGHNA and YSLEER. V was trimmed by 1 base and J by 6 bases, leaving 11 bases between them. This CDR3 contains 14 residues. CDR3 nucleotide sequence: TGCGCCAGCAGCCAAGTTGCGGGGCGGGATACGCAGTATTTT. It translates to CASSQVAGRDTQYF.

The sample holds a few counts of this clonotype. V gene TRBV4-3 combines with J gene TRBJ2-7, with D uncertain. The length of the CDR3 is 17 residues. Germline CDR1 LGHNA, CDR2 YSLEER. V was clipped by 0 bases and J by 1 base, with 16 bases between them. The CDR3 sequence is CASSQEGSTRPSYEQYF. The CDR3 DNA is TGCGCCAGCAGCCAAGAGGGAAGCACCAGACCTTCCTACGAGCAGTACTTC.

This clonotype has only a few counts. The chain joins TRBV5-1 to TRBJ2-5; a possible D gene is TRBD2 (6 bases). Trimming removed 1 base from V and 4 bases from J, with 14 bases in between. This CDR3 region has 15 residues. Germline CDR1 SGHRS, CDR2 YFSETQ. The CDR3 loop reads CASSLLRGLGETQYF. The CDR3 nucleotides are TGCGCCAGCAGCTTGCTCCGGGGGTTAGGAGAGACCCAGTACTTC.

This chain links TRBV20-1 with TRBJ2-1; tentative D call: TRBD2 (6 bases). V dropped 2 bases and J dropped 7 bases, with 18 bases sitting between them. The CDR3 spans 15 residues. CDR1 and CDR2 from the germline V gene are DFQATT and SNEGSKA (reference sequence). CDR3: CSARSSSARVNEQFF. The DNA for the CDR3 is TGCAGTGCTAGATCCTCTAGCGCCCGGGTGAATGAGCAGTTCTTC.

This clonotype has just one count. Possible read error: a much larger clone is one base away. This likely comes from a read error, as the CDR3 has no conserved phenylalanine or tryptophan at its end. The rearrangement uses TRBV7-9 and TRBJ2-2; 8 positions match TRBD1. CDR3 length: 16 amino acids. J gave up 3 bases and V 4 bases, and 7 bases lay outside the gene matches. CDR1 SEHNR and CDR2 FQNEAQ come from the germline V gene (reference sequence). CDR3 region: CASSSGTGRDTGELFS. The CDR3, as DNA: TGTGCCAGCAGCTCAGGGACAGGAAGGGACACCGGGGAGCTGTTTTCT.